These 15 T cell receptor beta chains were all obtained from the same sample, sequenced in a study of OX40 agonist ivuxolimab in advanced cancers. Generated by immunoSEQ multiplex PCR, the TCRdb table keeps only in-frame clones and is missing some. The top ten clones hold approximately 9.9% of a sample with 65,000 to 90,000 clones, about 87% of them seen once. The sample in question was CD4+ or CD8+ T cells sorted from blood, obtained in a trial of the OX40 agonist ivuxolimab. These receptors were obtained from an adult with an advanced solid tumor such as melanoma, head and neck, liver or kidney cancer.

This chain uses TRBV19 with TRBJ2-7; D perhaps matches TRBD2 (5 bases). The CDR3 is 14 amino acids. Germline V lookup: CDR1 LNHDA, CDR2 SQIVND (reference sequence). V was pared by 5 bases and J by 4 bases, with 15 bases between. CDR3 nucleotides: TGTGCCAGTAGTTCGTGGCGAGGGTCGTACGAGCAGTACTTC. Protein: CASSSWRGSYEQYF. The full variable domain, its missing parts supplied by reference TRBV19 and TRBJ2-7, is DGGITQSPKYLFRKEGQNVTLSCEQNLNHDAMYWYRQDPGQGLRLIYYSQIVNDFQKGDIAEGYSVSREKKESFPLTVTSAQKNPTAFYLCASSSWRGSYEQYFGPGTRLTVT.

The chain joins TRBV9 to TRBJ1-2; D gene ambiguous. The V gene's germline CDR1 is SGDLS and CDR2 YYNGEE. V dropped 4 bases and J dropped 6 bases, with 22 bases sitting between them. This CDR3 comprises 16 residues. The DNA of the CDR3 is TGTGCCAGCAGCACCCGGGAAGCTACAGCGGGGAATGGCTACACCTTC. Translating it yields CASSTREATAGNGYTF.

The chain is built from TRBV9 and TRBJ2-1; TRBD1 might be the D (5 bases). Germline V lookup: CDR1 SGDLS, CDR2 YYNGEE. The germline V and J ends were trimmed by 0 bases and 4 bases, with 8 bases remaining between them. The CDR3 contains 14 residues. CDR3 coding DNA: TGTGCCAGCAGCGTAGAGGGGATGTACAATGAGCAGTTCTTC. Protein product: CASSVEGMYNEQFF.

The chain uses TRBV19 and TRBJ2-7, with D unclear. Germline loops: CDR1 LNHDA, CDR2 SQIVND (reference sequence). The CDR3 runs 14 residues. The V and J ends lost 1 base and 1 base respectively, with 8 bases between them. DNA of the CDR3: TGTGCCAGTAGTATAGTCGACGGTTCCTACGAGCAGTACTTC. The encoded protein is CASSIVDGSYEQYF.

This clone was counted a single time. V and J are TRBV7-9 and TRBJ2-1; D possibly corresponds to TRBD2 (5 bases). There are 13 residues in the CDR3. The germline V and J ends were trimmed by 1 base and 9 bases, with 10 bases remaining between them. Germline values: CDR1 SEHNR, CDR2 FQNEAQ (reference sequence). The CDR3 region has the DNA TGTGCCAGCAGCTTAGAATCGAGGGCTGAGCAGTTCTTC. This encodes CASSLESRAEQFF.

This rearrangement joins TRBV4-2 to TRBJ2-1; TRBD2 aligns across 10 bases. Trimming at V came to 0 bases and at J to 5 bases, leaving 13 bases not matched to a gene. Germline assignment: CDR1 LGHNA and CDR2 YNFKEQ. CDR3 length: 19 residues. The CDR3 DNA reads as TGTGCCAGCAGCCAAGAATGGGGAAAGCGGGAGGGACTTAACAATGAGCAGTTCTTC. Protein: CASSQEWGKREGLNNEQFF.

The rearrangement joins TRBV27 to TRBJ2-2, with D possibly matching TRBD1 (5 bases). Trimming left V 7 bases short and J 2 bases short, with 14 bases between. Germline loops: CDR1 MNHEY, CDR2 SMNVEV (reference sequence). CDR3 size: 15 residues. CDR3 sequence: CASKKYGANTGELFF. The CDR3 region has the DNA TGTGCCAGCAAAAAATATGGGGCTAACACCGGGGAGCTGTTTTTT.

CDR3 region: CASSLGAPGYQETQYF. The CDR3 bases are TGTGCCAGCAGTTTAGGAGCACCTGGGTACCAAGAGACCCAGTACTTC. The chain recombines TRBV27 with TRBJ2-5; no clear D gene. The germline gives CDR1 MNHEY, CDR2 SMNVEV (reference sequence). CDR3 size: 16 residues. V lost 2 bases, J lost 0 bases, and 13 bases lay in between.

This clone has a single count. This sample includes further DNA sequences coding for the same CDR3. The V gene is TRBV5-1, the J gene TRBJ2-7; TRBD1 matches 11 bases. This CDR3 spans 14 amino acids. Trimming cost V 3 bases and J 2 bases; bases outside gene matches: 1. CDR1 is SGHRS, CDR2 YFSETQ, per germline. DNA of the CDR3: TGCGCCAGCAGCTCGGGACAGGGGGCCTACGAGCAGTACTTC. Its protein is CASSSGQGAYEQYF. Full variable domain (outside the CDR3, taken from reference TRBV5-1 and TRBJ2-7): KAGVTQTPRYLIKTRGQQVTLSCSPISGHRSVSWYQQTPGQGLQFLFEYFSETQRNKGNFPGRFSGRQFSNSRSEMNVSTLELGDSALYLCASSSGQGAYEQYFGPGTRLTVT.

The chain combines TRBV13 with TRBJ1-1; D unresolved. V dropped 6 bases and J dropped 1 base, with 6 bases sitting between them. The V gene's germline CDR1 is PRHDT and CDR2 FYEKMQ (reference sequence). This CDR3 spans 12 amino acids. In nucleotides, the CDR3 is TGTGCCAGCAGGGTCCGGAACACTGAAGCTTTCTTT. This translates into CASRVRNTEAFF.

The chain couples TRBV10-1 to TRBJ1-1; D not resolved. Germline V lookup: CDR1 WNHNN, CDR2 SYGVQD (reference sequence). This CDR3 spans 13 amino acids. V was cut by 1 base and J by 4 bases, with 7 bases left in between. CDR3 nucleotide sequence: TGCGCCAGCAGTGAGTACGCAGGCACTGAAGCTTTCTTT. Translating it yields CASSEYAGTEAFF.

This rearrangement joins TRBV6-5 to TRBJ1-1, with a possible D match to TRBD1 (6 bases). Germline CDR1 MNHEY, CDR2 SVGAGI. Trimming removed 0 bases from V and 5 bases from J, with 16 bases in between. CDR3 length: 16 amino acids. CDR3 region: CASSYSQTERGTEAFF. CDR3 bases: TGTGCCAGCAGTTACTCTCAGACAGAAAGGGGGACTGAAGCTTTCTTT.

The chain employs TRBV5-6 and TRBJ2-7; D is undetermined. V was trimmed by 0 bases and J by 5 bases, leaving 6 bases between them. The CDR3 is 12 amino acids. Germline CDR1 SGHDT, CDR2 YYEEEE. The CDR3, as DNA: TGTGCCAGCAGCTTGGCTGCAGACGAGCAGTACTTC. Protein: CASSLAADEQYF.

The V and J genes are TRBV7-9 and TRBJ2-5, with D perhaps matching TRBD2 (7 bases). Trimming took off 4 bases at V and 5 bases at J, with 26 bases between the two ends. The CDR3 runs 18 residues. Germline lookup yields CDR1 SEHNR and CDR2 FQNEAQ (reference sequence). CDR3 in amino acids: CASSSPHWTVDGGETQYF. The CDR3 DNA follows: TGTGCCAGCAGCTCCCCGCACTGGACAGTAGACGGGGGGGAGACCCAGTACTTC. Full variable domain (outside the CDR3, taken from reference TRBV7-9 and TRBJ2-5): DTGVSQNPRHKITKRGQNVTFRCDPISEHNRLYWYRQTLGQGPEFLTYFQNEAQLEKSRLLSDRFSAERPKGSFSTLEIQRTEQGDSAMYLCASSSPHWTVDGGETQYFGPGTRLLVL.

The genes are TRBV29-1 and TRBJ2-1; D not resolved. V was trimmed by 6 bases and J by 5 bases, leaving 5 bases between them. This CDR3 has 10 residues. The V gene's germline CDR1 is SQVTM and CDR2 ANQGSEA. The CDR3 loop reads CSVTDNEQFF. The CDR3 DNA reads as TGCAGCGTGACGGACAATGAGCAGTTCTTC.